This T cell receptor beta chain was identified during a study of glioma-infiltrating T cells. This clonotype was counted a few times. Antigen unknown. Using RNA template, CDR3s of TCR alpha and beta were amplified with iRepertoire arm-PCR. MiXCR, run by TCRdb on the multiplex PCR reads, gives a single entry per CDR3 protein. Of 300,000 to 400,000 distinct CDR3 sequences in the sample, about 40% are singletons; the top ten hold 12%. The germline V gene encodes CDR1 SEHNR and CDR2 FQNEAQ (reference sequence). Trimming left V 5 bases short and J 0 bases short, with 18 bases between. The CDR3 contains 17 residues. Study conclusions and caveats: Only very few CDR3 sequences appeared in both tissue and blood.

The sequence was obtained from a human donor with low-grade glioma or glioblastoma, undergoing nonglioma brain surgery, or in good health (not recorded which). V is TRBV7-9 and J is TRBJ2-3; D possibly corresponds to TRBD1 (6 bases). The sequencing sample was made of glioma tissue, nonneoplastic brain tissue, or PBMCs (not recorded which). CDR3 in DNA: TGTGCCAGCAGCCACCGGGACATGATATCTAGCACAGATACGCAGTATTTT. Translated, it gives CASSHRDMISSTDTQYF.